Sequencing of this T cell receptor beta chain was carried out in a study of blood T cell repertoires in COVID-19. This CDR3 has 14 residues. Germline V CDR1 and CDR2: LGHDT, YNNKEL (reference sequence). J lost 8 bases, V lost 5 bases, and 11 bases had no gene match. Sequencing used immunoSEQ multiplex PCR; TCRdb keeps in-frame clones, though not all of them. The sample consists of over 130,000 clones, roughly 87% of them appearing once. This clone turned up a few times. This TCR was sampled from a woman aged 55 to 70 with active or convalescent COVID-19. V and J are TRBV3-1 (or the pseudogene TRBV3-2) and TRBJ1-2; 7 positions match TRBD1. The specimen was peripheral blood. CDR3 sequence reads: CASSYIEGAEGYTF. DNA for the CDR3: TGTGCCAGCAGCTATATAGAGGGGGCGGAGGGCTACACCTTC.